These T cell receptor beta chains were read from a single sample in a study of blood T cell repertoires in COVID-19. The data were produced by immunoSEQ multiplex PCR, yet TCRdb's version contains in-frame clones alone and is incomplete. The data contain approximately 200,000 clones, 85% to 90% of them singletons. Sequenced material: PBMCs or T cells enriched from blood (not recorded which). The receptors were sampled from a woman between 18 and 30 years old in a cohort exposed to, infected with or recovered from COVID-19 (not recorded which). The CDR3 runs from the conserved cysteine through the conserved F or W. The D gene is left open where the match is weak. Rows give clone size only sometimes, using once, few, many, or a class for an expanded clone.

CASSLSASGRTYNEQFF	TGTGCCAGCAGCTTATCGGCTAGCGGGAGGACCTACAATGAGCAGTTCTTC	.	17	TRBJ2-1	TRBV7-2	TRBD2
CASSERAYSNQPQHF	TGTGCCAGCAGTGAGAGGGCTTATAGCAATCAGCCCCAGCATTTT	.	15	TRBJ1-5	TRBV2	.
CASSDDRGWNSPLHF	TGTGCCAGCAGTGATGACAGGGGATGGAATTCACCCCTCCACTTT	.	15	TRBJ1-6	TRBV6-1	TRBD1
CATISGTSRYNEQFF	TGTGCCACCATCTCCGGGACTAGCCGGTACAATGAGCAGTTCTTC	few	15	TRBJ2-1	TRBV19	TRBD2
CASSPTGGALRAFF	TGTGCCAGTAGCCCAACAGGGGGCGCTTTAAGAGCTTTCTTT	.	14	TRBJ1-1	TRBV19	TRBD1
CASSIVRQGVLNQPQHF	TGTGCCAGTAGTATAGTAAGACAGGGGGTCCTCAATCAGCCCCAGCATTTT	.	17	TRBJ1-5	TRBV19	TRBD1
CASSPQGSTEAFF	TGTGCCAGCAGCCCACAGGGGAGCACTGAAGCTTTCTTT	.	13	TRBJ1-1	TRBV7-3	TRBD1
CASSFSGHENLQHF	TGTGCCAGCAGTTTCTCGGGACACGAAAATCTCCAGCATTTT	once	14	TRBJ1-5	TRBV27	.
CASSSGGYGYTF	TGTGCCAGCAGTTCAGGGGGCTATGGCTACACCTTC	.	12	TRBJ1-2	TRBV12-3/TRBV12-4	TRBD1
CASSRTSGSYNEQFF	TGTGCCAGCAGCCGGACTAGCGGCTCCTACAATGAGCAGTTCTTC	.	15	TRBJ2-1	TRBV28	TRBD2
CASSLGPRSRGDQPQHF	TGCGCCAGCAGCTTGGGTCCGCGGAGCAGGGGGGATCAGCCCCAGCATTTT	.	17	TRBJ1-5	TRBV5-1	TRBD1
CASSLLTVETQYF	TGTGCCAGCAGCTTATTGACAGTCGAGACCCAGTACTTC	.	13	TRBJ2-5	TRBV5-4	.
CASSLGDFSEKLFF	TGTGCCAGCAGCTTGGGGGACTTCAGTGAAAAACTGTTTTTT	once	14	TRBJ1-4	TRBV5-5	.
CASSQLPSTNEKLFF	TGCGCCAGCAGCCAACTACCATCAACTAATGAAAAACTGTTTTTT	.	15	TRBJ1-4	TRBV4-1	.
CASRAESSYNEQFF	TGCGCCAGCAGGGCGGAGAGCTCCTACAATGAGCAGTTCTTC	.	14	TRBJ2-1	TRBV5-1	.
CASSQGGEGYTF	TGTGCCAGCAGTCAAGGGGGGGAGGGCTACACCTTC	.	12	TRBJ1-2	TRBV28	.
CASSLFGESNQPQHF	TGCGCCAGCAGCTTGTTCGGGGAGAGCAATCAGCCCCAGCATTTT	.	15	TRBJ1-5	TRBV5-1	.
CASSYKGQSEKLFF	TGTGCCAGCAGTTACAAAGGACAATCTGAAAAACTGTTTTTT	.	14	TRBJ1-4	TRBV28	.
CASSSLDRNGYTF	TGTGCCAGCAGCTCCCTGGACAGGAATGGCTACACCTTC	.	13	TRBJ1-2	TRBV7-9	TRBD1
CASLQALPWSPLHF	TGTGCCAGCCTACAGGCGCTCCCTTGGTCACCCCTCCACTTT	.	14	TRBJ1-6	TRBV28	.
CATSRDLAGGPSEQFF	TGTGCCACCAGCAGAGACCTAGCGGGAGGGCCGAGTGAGCAGTTCTTC	.	16	TRBJ2-1	TRBV15	TRBD2
CSGGQGIQETQYF	TGCAGCGGGGGACAGGGGATCCAAGAGACCCAGTACTTC	.	13	TRBJ2-5	TRBV29-1	TRBD1
CASSTGSRYNEQFF	TGTGCCAGCAGTACAGGCTCGCGGTACAATGAGCAGTTCTTC	.	14	TRBJ2-1	TRBV6-5	.
CASSSGRGGGYTF	TGTGCCAGCAGCTCCGGCAGGGGCGGGGGCTACACCTTC	.	13	TRBJ1-2	TRBV5-5	.
CARSAPGLVTGELFF	TGTGCCAGAAGCGCGCCGGGACTAGTAACCGGGGAGCTGTTTTTT	.	15	TRBJ2-2	TRBV5-3	TRBD2
CASSSDGGRETQYF	TGTGCCAGCAGCTCTGACGGGGGACGGGAGACCCAGTACTTC	few	14	TRBJ2-5	TRBV5-8	.
CASSPANQETQYF	TGTGCCAGCTCACCGGCCAACCAAGAGACCCAGTACTTC	.	13	TRBJ2-5	TRBV18	.
CASSFSQDGYTF	TGTGCCAGCAGCTTCTCTCAGGATGGCTACACCTTC	.	12	TRBJ1-2	TRBV5-8	.
CASSASGTPYEQYF	TGTGCCAGTAGTGCTTCCGGGACACCCTACGAGCAGTACTTC	.	14	TRBJ2-7	TRBV19	.
CASSEAGTGSTDTQYF	TGTGCCAGCAGTGAGGCCGGGACAGGGAGCACAGATACGCAGTATTTT	.	16	TRBJ2-3	TRBV2	TRBD1
CATSGGGVEKLFF	TGTGCCACATCGGGGGGAGGGGTTGAAAAACTGTTTTTT	.	13	TRBJ1-4	TRBV19	.
CASRSGTGGSRAYGYTF	TGTGCCAGCAGGTCCGGGACAGGGGGATCAAGAGCCTATGGCTACACCTTC	.	17	TRBJ1-2	TRBV27	TRBD1
CASSHERGTEAFF	TGTGCCAGCAGCCATGAAAGGGGCACTGAAGCTTTCTTT	.	13	TRBJ1-1	TRBV3-1/TRBV3-2	.
CASSVYRSRETQYF	TGTGCCAGCAGCGTTTACAGGAGCCGAGAGACCCAGTACTTC	.	14	TRBJ2-5	TRBV11-2	.
CASSLQAGVTYEQYF	TGTGCCAGCAGCTTACAAGCGGGGGTGACCTACGAGCAGTACTTC	.	15	TRBJ2-7	TRBV7-3	TRBD2
CASSPLLTQTYEQYF	TGTGCCAGCAGCCCCCTTCTGACTCAAACCTACGAGCAGTACTTC	.	15	TRBJ2-7	TRBV28	.
CASSVGTSGGADTQYF	TGTGCCAGCAGTGTAGGGACTAGCGGGGGGGCAGATACGCAGTATTTT	.	16	TRBJ2-3	TRBV27	TRBD2
CASSLAGGPHEQYF	TGTGCCAGCAGTCTAGCGGGGGGGCCTCACGAGCAGTACTTC	.	14	TRBJ2-7	TRBV28	TRBD2
CASSDRVGTEAFF	TGTGCCAGCAGTGATAGAGTCGGCACTGAAGCTTTCTTT	.	13	TRBJ1-1	TRBV2	.
CASSSGQADNSPLHF	TGTGCCAGCAGCTCTGGACAGGCCGATAATTCACCCCTCCACTTT	once	15	TRBJ1-6	TRBV11-2	TRBD1
CASSRLQRAHEQYF	TGTGCCAGCAGCCGACTCCAGAGGGCCCACGAGCAGTACTTC	.	14	TRBJ2-7	TRBV13	.
CASSFGSTNYGYTF	TGTGCCAGCAGCTTCGGGTCCACTAACTATGGCTACACCTTC	few	14	TRBJ1-2	TRBV7-3	.
CASSSTGTGPYEQYF	TGTGCCAGCAGTTCAACCGGGACAGGACCATACGAGCAGTACTTC	.	15	TRBJ2-7	TRBV13	TRBD1
CSVEDLGGRKDYGYTF	TGCAGCGTTGAAGACCTAGGGGGCAGGAAGGACTATGGCTACACCTTC	once	16	TRBJ1-2	TRBV29-1	TRBD1
CASYRAGGTDTQYF	TGTGCCAGCTATCGAGCGGGAGGCACAGATACGCAGTATTTT	.	14	TRBJ2-3	TRBV7-9	TRBD2
CASSLVRGSFEQYF	TGTGCCAGCAGCTTAGTTAGGGGATCTTTCGAGCAGTACTTC	.	14	TRBJ2-7	TRBV7-9	.
CSAVSGPYNEQFF	TGCAGCGCTGTGTCAGGGCCCTACAATGAGCAGTTCTTC	.	13	TRBJ2-1	TRBV29-1	.
CASRLTGLDTEAFF	TGTGCAAGTCGCTTAACAGGGCTGGACACTGAAGCTTTCTTT	.	14	TRBJ1-1	TRBV12-2	.
CASSPLGQEGYTF	TGTGCCAGCAGCCCCTTGGGCCAAGAGGGCTACACCTTC	.	13	TRBJ1-2	TRBV9	.
CASEFSGSGNTIYF	TGTGCCAGCGAGTTCTCAGGTTCTGGAAACACCATATATTTT	.	14	TRBJ1-3	TRBV2	.
CASSPGTGGSPLHF	TGTGCCAGCAGTCCTGGGACAGGGGGTTCACCCCTCCACTTT	.	14	TRBJ1-6	TRBV27	TRBD1
CASSSAGVAYNEQFF	TGTGCCAGCAGCTCTGCGGGGGTTGCCTACAATGAGCAGTTCTTC	.	15	TRBJ2-1	TRBV11-3	TRBD2
CASSLGWPNYGYTF	TGCGCCAGCAGCTTGGGGTGGCCTAACTATGGCTACACCTTC	once	14	TRBJ1-2	TRBV5-1	.
CAWTQEGTGHGIF	TGTGCCTGGACCCAGGAGGGGACGGGCCATGGAATCTTC	.	13	TRBJ2-1	TRBV30	.
CASSLAGGGLQETQYF	TGTGCCAGCAGCTTAGCTGGCGGGGGCCTCCAAGAGACCCAGTACTTC	.	16	TRBJ2-5	TRBV13	.